Below, one T cell receptor beta chain is given with its context. Which antigen it targets is not known. No base qualities exist here, and no much larger clone lies one base off it. TCR CDR3 regions were amplified from genomic DNA by multiplex PCR using the deep immunoSEQ assay. Extracted genomic DNA from each cell subset was distributed evenly across all wells of several immunoSEQ 96-well plates, and each plate was treated as a replicate. For sorted subsets, around 0.2 ug of genomic DNA, equivalent to tens of thousands of T cell genomes, went into each replicate PCR. Purified libraries were quantified with a Qubit 3.0 fluorometer, sized on a Bioanalyzer 2100, and re-quantified with the KAPA Library Quantification kit. Each immunoSEQ 96-well plate was sequenced on its own single-read 150-cycle Illumina NextSeq 550 flow cell. As for how the authors treated the data: Because only junctional sequences without quality scores were contained in the immunoSEQ output, filtering matching that applied to full-length reads could not be performed. Sequences were annotated with PyIR, a Python wrapper for IgBLAST v1.9, and V/J genes and CDR3 were assigned using IMGT germline references. Reads with weak V/J assignments (E-value above 1e-6), missing CDR3, stop codons, out-of-frame junctions, or ambiguous translated residues were removed. V3J clonotypes were defined as sequences sharing the same inferred V gene, J gene, and CDR3 amino acid sequence. Percentage overlap between repertoires was computed as shared unique clonotypes divided by the size of the smaller repertoire. Repertoire richness was assessed with RTK rarefaction, the Chao1 estimator, and Recon v2.1 estimates of unobserved clonotypes. Generation probabilities for all TCRbeta clonotypes obtained by the gDNA method from a few donors were computed using OLGA. Not all clones reach the TCRdb copy of this immuneACCESS table, which keeps in-frame sequences only. Checked studies attribute under half of the gap to unresolved V genes and leave the rest unexplained. That table is the source of V, J and clone size, and D and trimming were worked out from the DNA. The sample includes about 990,000 clones, with 70% to 80% observed a single time. The top ten clones comprise roughly 0.62% of the sample.

The sample comes from a study of shared clonotypes between healthy human individuals (dated by TCRdb to about 2020). As for the study more broadly: A couple of women and a few men aged 18 to 49 years were included in the cohort. Between about 0.94 and 8.9 billion PBMCs per donor were obtained by leukapheresis. For each donor, CD4 naive and CD4 memory were each given three plates, CD8 naive was given two plates, and CD8 memory was given one plate. The study deeply sequenced blood TCR repertoires of 5 or 6 healthy adults to estimate repertoire size and the extent of clonotype sharing between individuals. To increase sequencing depth and limit assay-specific biases, different laboratories used diverse techniques to prepare libraries and sequence TCR repertoires. What the research found in general, with its limitations: Sharing across several donors was observed for around 5% of naive CD4, about 4% of naive CD8, 2% to 2.5% of memory CD4, and roughly 0.43% of memory CD8 clonotypes. Sampling was limited to blood, and TCR repertoires in tissue likely differ from TCR repertoires in blood. Incomplete sequencing was indicated by rarefaction of sorted-subset datasets, despite the large sequencing depth. Based on pairwise subsampling, the degree of clonotype sharing among donors was expected to be affected by sequencing depth. The small number of donors limited the genetic and exposure-history diversity represented. Estimated clonotype richness was generally larger for naive than for memory subsets. Higher generation probabilities were observed for clonotypes shared by all four sorted-subset donors than for non-shared clonotypes.

The donors were healthy, HIV-negative adults with no recently reported acute infections or vaccinations. Every donor was a Caucasian adult living in Nashville, Tennessee, USA. Magnetic negative selection was used to enrich CD4+ T cells, after which naive cells were positively selected on CD45RA and the negative fraction became the memory subset. Blood was obtained by leukapheresis, after which PBMCs were separated by Ficoll-Histopaque density gradient centrifugation and cryopreserved in liquid nitrogen vapor phase. Purity and quantity of every magnetically sorted T cell population were checked by analytical flow cytometry. Each sorted fraction had its genomic DNA isolated and then quantified by UV absorbance on a Nanodrop 2000c. Trimming at the junction amounts to 5 bases on V and 7 bases on J, and the germline ends lie 11 bases apart. The CDR3 starts with the cysteine, ends with the phenylalanine, and has 12 residues. Solely the CDR3 DNA is kept, with 36 bases framed from the first base. Sequences SGHNT (CDR1) and YENEEA (CDR2) are obtained from the germline V gene.

The material sequenced was memory CD4+ T cells from PBMCs. The cell subset or site label, as the study defines it: CD45RA-negative fraction. Recombination connected TRBV11-3 to TRBJ2-5, with no D gene named confidently. This receptor was taken from a man younger than 30 in good health. Some clones in this sample may be carry-over from other donors' samples. The CDR3 region reads CASSPLLGTQYF. The base sequence is TGTGCCAGCAGCCCCCTTTTGGGGACCCAGTACTTC. Joined to the reference TRBV11-3 and TRBJ2-5 proteins, this CDR3 gives the full variable domain: EAGVVQSPRYKIIEKKQPVAFWCNPISGHNTLYWYLQNLGQGPELLIRYENEEAVDDSQLPKDRFSAERLKGVDSTLKIQPAELGDSAVYLCASSPLLGTQYFGPGTRLLVL.